The clone carrying this T cell receptor (beta chain) was found many times. The sample is drawn from a study of blood T cells in healthy people across ages. This CDR3 is 9 amino acids long. V was trimmed by 8 bases and J by 15 bases, leaving 14 bases between them. Per the germline V gene, CDR1 is SQVTM and CDR2 is ANQGSEA. Primed by a sample-barcoded 5' primer and a J-beta primer mix, a second PCR proceeded for roughly 6 to 12 cycles. TCRdb reanalysed the 5' RACE reads using MiXCR and keeps one entry per CDR3 protein. This sample has about 500,000 distinct CDR3 sequences, with around 24% found just once. This same sample was also taken into another study, of T cells of mothers and their children. That work contributes: Researchers report slightly higher, though non-significant, overlap in related mother-child pairs than in unrelated pairs.

The gene calls are TRBV29-1 and TRBJ2-4; D is undetermined. This clonotype was obtained from a boy aged 10-17 years in good health. Sequencing was done on a sample of blood. The CDR3 bases are TGCAGCCCTGTTCGGGTCGGGTACTTC. It encodes CSPVRVGYF.